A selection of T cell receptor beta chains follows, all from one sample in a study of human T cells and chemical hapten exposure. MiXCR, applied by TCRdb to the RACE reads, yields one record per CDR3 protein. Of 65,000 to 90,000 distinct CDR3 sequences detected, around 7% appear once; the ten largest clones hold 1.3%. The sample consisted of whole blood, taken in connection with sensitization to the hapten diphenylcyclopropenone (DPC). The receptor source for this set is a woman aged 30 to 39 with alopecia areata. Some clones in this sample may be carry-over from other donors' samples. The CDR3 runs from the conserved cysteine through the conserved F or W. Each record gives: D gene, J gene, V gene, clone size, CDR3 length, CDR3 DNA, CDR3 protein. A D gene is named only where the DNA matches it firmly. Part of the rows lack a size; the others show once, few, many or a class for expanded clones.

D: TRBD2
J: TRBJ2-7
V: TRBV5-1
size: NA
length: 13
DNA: TGCGCCAGCAGCCCAGGCGGGGGCTACGAGCAGTACTTC
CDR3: CASSPGGGYEQYF

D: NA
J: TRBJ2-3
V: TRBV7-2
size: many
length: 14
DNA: TGTGCCAGCAGCAGGGGGGCCTCATCAGTTACGCAGTATTTT
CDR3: CASSRGASSVTQYF

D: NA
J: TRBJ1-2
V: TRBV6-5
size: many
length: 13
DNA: TGTGCCAGCAGTTCAGGGGCTAACTATGGCTACACCTTC
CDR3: CASSSGANYGYTF

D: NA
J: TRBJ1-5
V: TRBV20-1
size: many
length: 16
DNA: TGCAGTGCTAGAGGCGGGGCAGGGGAACGGCATCAGCCCCAGCATTTT
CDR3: CSARGGAGERHQPQHF

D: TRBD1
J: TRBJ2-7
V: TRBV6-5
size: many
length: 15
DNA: TGTGCCAGCAGTTACTCGACAGGGGGGGCCTACGAGCAGTACTTC
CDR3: CASSYSTGGAYEQYF

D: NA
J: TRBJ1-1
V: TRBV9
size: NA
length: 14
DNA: TGTGCCAGCAGCGCCCAACAAGAGAACACTGAAGCTTTCTTT
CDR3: CASSAQQENTEAFF

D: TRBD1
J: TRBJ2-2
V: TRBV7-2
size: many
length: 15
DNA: TGTGCCAGCAGTTTAAGGGGGCAGGGCACCGGGGAGCTGTTTTTT
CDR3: CASSLRGQGTGELFF

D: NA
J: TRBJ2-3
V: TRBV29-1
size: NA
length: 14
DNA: TGCAGCGTAAAAAAGCAGGGTAGCACAGATACGCAGTATTTT
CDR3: CSVKKQGSTDTQYF

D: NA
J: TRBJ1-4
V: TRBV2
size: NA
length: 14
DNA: TGTGCCAGCAGGAAAGGGGATGACGTTGAAAAACTGTTTTTT
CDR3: CASRKGDDVEKLFF

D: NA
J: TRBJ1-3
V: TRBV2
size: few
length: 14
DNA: TGTGCCAGCAGTGCCGGCTACTCTGGAAACACCATATATTTT
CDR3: CASSAGYSGNTIYF

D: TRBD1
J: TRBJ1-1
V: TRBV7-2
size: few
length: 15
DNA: TGTGCCAGCAGCATCAGGGGGCAGGTAAACACTGAAGCTTTCTTT
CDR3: CASSIRGQVNTEAFF

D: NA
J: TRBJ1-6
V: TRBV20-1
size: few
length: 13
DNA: TGCAGTGCTACAAGGAGTGAGAATTCACCCCTCCACTTT
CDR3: CSATRSENSPLHF

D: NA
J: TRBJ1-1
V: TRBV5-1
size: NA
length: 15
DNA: TGCGCCAGCAGCGGGGGTCTCGGGGGGCATGCTGAAGCTTTCTTT
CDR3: CASSGGLGGHAEAFF

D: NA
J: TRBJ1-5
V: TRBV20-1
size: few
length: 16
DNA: TGCAGTGCTACGGAACTCGGGGGCTTCGGCAATCAGCCCCAGCATTTT
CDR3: CSATELGGFGNQPQHF

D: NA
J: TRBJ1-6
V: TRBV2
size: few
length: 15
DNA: TGTGCCAGCAGTGAAGATATCCTGGAGCTTTTGGCCCTCCACTTT
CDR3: CASSEDILELLALHF

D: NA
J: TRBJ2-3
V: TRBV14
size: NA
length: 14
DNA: TGTGCCAGCGTGTCTGCAGGAAGTGGGGATACGCAGTATTTT
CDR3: CASVSAGSGDTQYF

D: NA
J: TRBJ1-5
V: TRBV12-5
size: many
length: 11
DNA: TGTGCTAGTGGTCAGAATCAGCCCCAGCATTTT
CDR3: CASGQNQPQHF

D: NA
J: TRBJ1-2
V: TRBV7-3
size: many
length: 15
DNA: TGTGCCAGCAGCTTAGGACCGGACAGTAACTATGGCTACACCTTC
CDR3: CASSLGPDSNYGYTF

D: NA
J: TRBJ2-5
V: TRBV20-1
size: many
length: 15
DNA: TGCAGTGCTAGAGATGGGGGGTTTAGCAGTGAGACCCAGTACTTC
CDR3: CSARDGGFSSETQYF

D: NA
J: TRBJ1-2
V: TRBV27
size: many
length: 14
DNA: TGTGCCAGCAGTTTATCGTCAGGGGACTATGGCTACACCTTC
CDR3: CASSLSSGDYGYTF

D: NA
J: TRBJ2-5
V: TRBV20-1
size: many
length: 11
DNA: TGCAGTGCTAGCACCCAAGAGACCCAGTACTTC
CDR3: CSASTQETQYF

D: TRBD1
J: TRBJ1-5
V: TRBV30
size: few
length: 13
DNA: TGTGCCTGGAGTAGACAGGGGGGTCAGCCCCAGCATTTT
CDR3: CAWSRQGGQPQHF

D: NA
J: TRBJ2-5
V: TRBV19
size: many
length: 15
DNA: TGTGCCAGTAGCTCCATACTAGTAAGGCAAGAGACCCAGTACTTC
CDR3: CASSSILVRQETQYF

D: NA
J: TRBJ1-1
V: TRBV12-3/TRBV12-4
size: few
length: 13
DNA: TGTGCCAGCATTAGGGGGGCCATCCCTGAAGCTTTCTTT
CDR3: CASIRGAIPEAFF

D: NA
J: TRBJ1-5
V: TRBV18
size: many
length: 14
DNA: TGTGCCAGCTCACCAGGGACTAGCAATCAGCCCCAGCATTTT
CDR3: CASSPGTSNQPQHF

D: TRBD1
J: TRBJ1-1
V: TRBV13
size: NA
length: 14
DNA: TGTGCCAGCAGCCAGGGGGGAGTAGGCACTGAAGCTTTCTTT
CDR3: CASSQGGVGTEAFF

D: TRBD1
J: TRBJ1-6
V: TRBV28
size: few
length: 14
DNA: TGTGCCAGCGACTCGGACAGGGTGCATTCACCCCTCCACTTT
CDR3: CASDSDRVHSPLHF